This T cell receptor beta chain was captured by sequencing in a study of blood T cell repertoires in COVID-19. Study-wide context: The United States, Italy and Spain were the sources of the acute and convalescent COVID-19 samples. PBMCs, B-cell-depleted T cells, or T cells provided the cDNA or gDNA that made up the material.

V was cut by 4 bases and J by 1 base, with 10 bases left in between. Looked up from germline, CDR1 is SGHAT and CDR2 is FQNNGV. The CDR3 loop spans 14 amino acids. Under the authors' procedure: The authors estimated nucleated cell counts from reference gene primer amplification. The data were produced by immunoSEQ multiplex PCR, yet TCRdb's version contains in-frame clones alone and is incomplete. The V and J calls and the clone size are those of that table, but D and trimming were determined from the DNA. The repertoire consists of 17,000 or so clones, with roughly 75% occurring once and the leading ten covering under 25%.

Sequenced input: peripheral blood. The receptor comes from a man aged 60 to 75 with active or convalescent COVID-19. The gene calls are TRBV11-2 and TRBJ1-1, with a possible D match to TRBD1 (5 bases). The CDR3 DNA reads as TGTGCCAGCAGCTCAACTGACAGGAACACTGAAGCTTTCTTT. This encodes CASSSTDRNTEAFF.